Listed below are T cell receptor beta chains from one sample, sequenced in a study of CD8 T cells in ankylosing spondylitis. From the 5' RACE reads, TCRdb called clonotypes with MiXCR, one entry per CDR3 protein. In the table there are roughly 440,000 distinct CDR3 sequences, roughly a sixth of which are singletons. Sequencing input: blood, either unsorted or a sorted T cell fraction (not recorded which). The receptor source for this set is a male donor with ankylosing spondylitis. Each CDR3 is given with its conserved first and last residue. Fields, in order: CDR3 protein, CDR3 DNA, clone size, V gene, J gene, D gene. A D gene is named only where the DNA matches it firmly. Part of the rows lack a size; the others show once, few, many or a class for expanded clones.

cdr3_aa: CSALSGRAVYNEQFF
cdr3_nt: TGCAGTGCTCTAAGCGGGAGGGCCGTCTACAATGAGCAGTTCTTC
clone_size: .
v_call: TRBV20-1
j_call: TRBJ2-1
d_call: TRBD2

cdr3_aa: CSAGGGAGVEKLFF
cdr3_nt: TGCAGTGCCGGTGGGGGCGCAGGGGTTGAAAAACTGTTTTTT
clone_size: few
v_call: TRBV20-1
j_call: TRBJ1-4
d_call: .

cdr3_aa: CASSATPQGETQYF
cdr3_nt: TGTGCCAGCAGCGCTACCCCCCAGGGGGAGACCCAGTACTTC
clone_size: many
v_call: TRBV2
j_call: TRBJ2-5
d_call: .

cdr3_aa: CASTPGGAYEQYF
cdr3_nt: TGTGCCAGCACCCCAGGGGGCGCGTACGAGCAGTACTTC
clone_size: .
v_call: TRBV28
j_call: TRBJ2-7
d_call: TRBD1

cdr3_aa: CASSPTLRDTQYF
cdr3_nt: TGCGCCAGCAGCCCTACCCTCCGAGATACGCAGTATTTT
clone_size: few
v_call: TRBV5-1
j_call: TRBJ2-3
d_call: .

cdr3_aa: CASSQGDQATQYF
cdr3_nt: TGTGCCAGCAGCCAAGGGGACCAGGCGACCCAGTACTTC
clone_size: .
v_call: TRBV14
j_call: TRBJ2-5
d_call: .

cdr3_aa: CASSLVASGYTF
cdr3_nt: TGTGCCAGCAGCTTAGTAGCGAGTGGCTACACCTTC
clone_size: few
v_call: TRBV7-2
j_call: TRBJ1-2
d_call: .

cdr3_aa: CATSRVDRDQQYF
cdr3_nt: TGTGCCACCAGCAGAGTCGACCGGGACCAACAGTACTTC
clone_size: few
v_call: TRBV15
j_call: TRBJ2-4
d_call: .

cdr3_aa: CASSSRTGALYEQYF
cdr3_nt: TGCGCCAGCAGCTCCAGGACAGGGGCCCTCTACGAGCAGTACTTC
clone_size: few
v_call: TRBV5-1
j_call: TRBJ2-7
d_call: TRBD1

cdr3_aa: CASSEAGGGETQYF
cdr3_nt: TGTGCCAGCAGTGAAGCGGGAGGGGGCGAGACCCAGTACTTC
clone_size: .
v_call: TRBV2
j_call: TRBJ2-5
d_call: .

cdr3_aa: CSVDGVAGELFF
cdr3_nt: TGCAGCGTTGATGGGGTAGCCGGGGAGCTGTTTTTT
clone_size: many
v_call: TRBV29-1
j_call: TRBJ2-2
d_call: .

cdr3_aa: CASSQVPAGGGTGELFF
cdr3_nt: TGTGCCAGCAGCCAAGTGCCAGCGGGGGGCGGCACCGGGGAGCTGTTTTTT
clone_size: .
v_call: TRBV3-1
j_call: TRBJ2-2
d_call: TRBD2

cdr3_aa: CAISEPSGRPSYEQYF
cdr3_nt: TGTGCCATCAGTGAGCCTAGCGGGAGGCCCTCCTACGAGCAGTACTTC
clone_size: .
v_call: TRBV10-3
j_call: TRBJ2-7
d_call: TRBD2

cdr3_aa: CASSQEGREDTQYF
cdr3_nt: TGTGCCAGCAGCCAAGAGGGTCGTGAGGATACGCAGTATTTT
clone_size: .
v_call: TRBV4-2
j_call: TRBJ2-3
d_call: .